The entry that follows covers one TCR beta chain sequence. The specificity of this receptor is unknown. The sample holds no much larger clone one base away, and base qualities are not on file. The meaning of the sample's time point label: cells obtained before transplantation from donor or recipient. CD3+CD4+ and CD3+CD8+ populations were FACS-sorted from unstimulated pre-transplant donor and recipient cells taken from spleen or lymph nodes. The data derive from a study of graft-versus-host responses after intestinal transplantation (dated by TCRdb to about 2021). Some background on the complete study: The transplants that recipients got were multivisceral, liver-intestinal, or isolated intestinal. Every recipient was given anti-thymocyte globulin induction, then maintenance tacrolimus and steroids for approximately 3 years. Graft-versus-host and host-versus-graft alloreactive T cell clones were tracked in the graft, circulation and bone marrow after intestinal transplantation using bulk TCR-beta CDR3 sequencing. Alloreactive clones were identified by sequencing pre-transplant mixed lymphocyte reaction products and comparing them with unstimulated pre-transplant donor and recipient T cells. The cohort enrolled about two dozen intestinal transplant recipients including one retransplant, and a few patients lacking pretransplant specimens were excluded. A peak of at least 4% donor T cells among recipient peripheral blood mononuclear cells was the definition used for donor T cell macrochimerism. Rather than going through the commercial service, samples from three later patients were sequenced in-house on an Illumina MiSeq and processed with MiXCR.

General study outcomes and caveats: High GvH to HvG T cell clonal ratios were observed in the allografts of patients with donor T cell macrochimerism. GvH clones turned up in recipient bone marrow, with some appearing earlier in ileal mucosa or blood, a pattern consistent with an intestinal mucosal origin. Early after transplant, peak levels of circulating GvH clones were found to be associated with declines in HvG clones. The conclusions were limited by the relatively low number and heterogeneity of the intestinal transplant patients.

The library came from the immunoSEQ multiplex PCR assay. For most patients, genomic DNA was isolated using the Qiagen DNeasy Blood and Tissue Kit and was shipped frozen to Adaptive Biotechnologies for TCR sequencing. High-throughput TCR-beta CDR3 sequencing of genomic DNA from most patients was performed by Adaptive Biotechnologies. From the authors' description of their analysis: TCR sequencing data were retrieved from Adaptive's ImmunoSEQ software for 15 to 20 patients, whereas a few other patients were processed with MiXCR and VDJtools. CD4 versus CD8 sorting errors were corrected by removing sequences found in both subsets at a frequency ratio below 5:1. CDR3 nucleotide sequences shared between donor and recipient were removed because the origin of such sequences could not be assigned. Alloreactive clones required at least 2-fold expansion over unstimulated cells and minimum CFSE-low frequency of 0.002% (template counts) or 0.001% (read counts). Clones were considered mappable if detected in sequenced pre-transplant spleen, lymph node, or MLR CFSE-low populations of the donor or recipient. Cumulative frequency of alloreactive clones was calculated as a percentage of all sequences weighted by copy number. TCRdb stores this immuneACCESS table with in-frame sequences only. Part of the clones is absent; in the studies checked, under half of the shortfall reflects unresolved V genes, and no reason is known for the rest. V, J and clone size are those of that table, while D and trimming were read from the DNA. Here the sample has about 88,000 clones; 85% to 95% occur a single time. The top ten clones comprise about 0.34% of the sample.

Inclusive of the bounding cysteine and phenylalanine, the CDR3 is 19 residues long. This entry keeps only the CDR3 DNA: 57 bases, framed from base 1. Trimmed from V: 4 bases; trimmed from J: 1 base; junction bases lacking a gene match: 16. CDR1 MNHNS and CDR2 SASEGT are derived from the germline V gene. Sequenced material: unstimulated CD4+ T cells sorted from spleen or lymph node cells, taken before transplant. This clonotype originated in a human donor who was the organ donor for an intestinal transplant. This chain joins TRBV6-1 to TRBJ2-3, with 8 bases matching TRBD1. The nucleotide sequence reads TGTGCCAGCAGTGTAGGACAGGGAGGAAGCGGGCCACGCACAGATACGCAGTATTTT. This gives the protein CASSVGQGGSGPRTDTQYF.